This T cell receptor (beta chain) was sequenced during a study of cytomegalovirus exposure and HLA in healthy donors. In the PCR, 60 Vbeta and 13 Jbeta primers were used. Clones were sequenced by immunoSEQ multiplex PCR, and TCRdb holds only the in-frame ones, with some missing. The sample contains 140,000 or so clones, around 70% of which appear only once. V was clipped by 0 bases and J by 8 bases, with 12 bases between them. CDR3 size: 14 residues. Germline V lookup: CDR1 SGHNT, CDR2 YYREEE (reference sequence). All donors participated as healthy donors of bone marrow. The gene calls are TRBV5-4 and TRBJ2-1; weak D call: TRBD2 (5 bases). The TCR sequence derives from a woman in her 30s in good health and CMV-seronegative. Sequencing input: PBMCs. CDR3 protein: CASSLGGEGHEQFF. The CDR3 bases are TGTGCCAGCAGCTTGGGTGGAGAGGGCCATGAGCAGTTCTTC.